This section outlines one T cell receptor beta chain sequence together with its context. The sample comes from a study of blood T cell repertoires in COVID-19. Study at large: Samples of COVID-19 (acute and convalescent) were obtained from the United States, Italy and Spain. T cells, B-cell-depleted T cells, or PBMCs provided the cDNA or gDNA that served as material.

The CDR3 is 15 amino acids. Germline lookup yields CDR1 SGHDT and CDR2 YYEEEE. Trimming stripped 0 bases from V and 2 bases from J, with 11 bases between. The authors' processing: By means of reference gene primer amplification, nucleated cell counts were estimated. The protocol was immunoSEQ multiplex PCR, while the TCRdb copy is restricted to in-frame clones and leaves out a portion. D and trimming were read from the DNA, whereas the V and J calls and clone size are those reported in that table. Of around 180,000 clones detected, around 89% appear once; the ten largest clones hold 25% to 30%. The chain joins TRBV5-6 to TRBJ2-5; D possibly corresponds to TRBD1 (6 bases). This TCR was sampled from a man aged 55 to 70 with acute or convalescent COVID-19. The source material was peripheral blood. The CDR3 DNA sequence: TGTGCCAGCAGCTTGGCGGGGACACCTCAAGAGACCCAGTACTTC. Translating gives CASSLAGTPQETQYF.